This T cell receptor beta chain was identified in a study of T cells after yellow fever vaccination. TCRdb recomputed calls from the 5' RACE reads with MiXCR, one row per CDR3 protein. Altogether just over 250,000 distinct CDR3 sequences are present, about 5% being singletons, with the ten largest covering 3% to 4%. The CDR3 is made up of 17 amino acids. The ends lost 1 base at V and 1 base at J; junction bases unmatched: 10. This sequence joins TRBV12-3 or TRBV12-4 and TRBJ2-7; 7 nucleotides line up with TRBD1. Source: CD4+ T cells sorted from PBMCs, taken on the day of the yellow fever booster vaccination. This TCR was recovered from a man between 18 and 29 years old who received the YFV17D yellow fever vaccine. The CDR3 is CASSLDLRQGWSYEQYF. CDR3 bases: TGTGCCAGCAGTTTAGATCTCAGACAGGGTTGGTCCTACGAGCAGTACTTC.